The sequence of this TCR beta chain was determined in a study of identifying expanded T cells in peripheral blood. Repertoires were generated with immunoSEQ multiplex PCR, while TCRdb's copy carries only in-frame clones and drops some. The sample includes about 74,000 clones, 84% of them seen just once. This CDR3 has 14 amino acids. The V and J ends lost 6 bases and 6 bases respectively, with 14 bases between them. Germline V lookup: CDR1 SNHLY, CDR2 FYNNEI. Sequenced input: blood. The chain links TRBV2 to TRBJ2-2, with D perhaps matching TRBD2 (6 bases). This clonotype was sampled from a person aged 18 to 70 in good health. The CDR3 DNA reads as TGTGCCAGCAGCAACGGAGGGACCTCCGGGGAGCTGTTTTTT. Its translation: CASSNGGTSGELFF.